Here is one T cell receptor (beta chain) with its context. The data belong to a study of siplizumab effects on memory and regulatory T cells. The CDR3 runs 15 residues. V was pared by 2 bases and J by 3 bases, with 10 bases between. CDR1 is KGHSH and CDR2 is LQKENI in the germline V gene. Sequencing was performed with immunoSEQ multiplex PCR; in TCRdb, only in-frame clones are kept and a portion is missing. This sample has over 80,000 clones, with approximately 88% found just once. The origin of this receptor is a human donor in good health. Sequencing was carried out using Tregs sorted from blood. This sequence joins TRBV18 and TRBJ2-2; D is uncertain. This CDR3 is CASSPGLTHTGELFF. In nucleotides, the CDR3 is TGTGCCAGCTCACCAGGGCTTACCCACACCGGGGAGCTGTTTTTT. The whole variable domain, filled in from reference TRBV18 and TRBJ2-2, reads NAGVMQNPRHLVRRRGQEARLRCSPMKGHSHVYWYRQLPEEGLKFMVYLQKENIIDESGMPKERFSAEFPKEGPSILRIQQVVRGDSAAYFCASSPGLTHTGELFFGEGSRLTVL.